This T cell receptor (beta chain) derives from a study of cytomegalovirus exposure and HLA in healthy donors. Use of 60 Vbeta and 13 Jbeta primers characterized the PCR. Original analysis: An analysis that came later counted tens of millions of unique TCR beta chains, around 12 million shared. Some clones are missing from TCRdb's copy, which holds only in-frame ones; the method was immunoSEQ multiplex PCR. Clone size and V and J calls were adopted from that table, with D and trimming inferred from the DNA. The sample lists 95,000 to 100,000 clones; 75% to 90% were seen once. Source material: PBMCs. The origin of this receptor is a man younger than 45 in good health and CMV-seronegative.

CDR3 DNA: TGTGCCATCAGTGAGGGGACAGCAACTAATGAAAAACTGTTTTTT. Protein product: CAISEGTATNEKLFF. The chain couples TRBV10-3 to TRBJ1-4; 7 bases are a match to TRBD1. With 2 bases clipped from V and 0 bases from J, the junction kept 0 bases outside the gene matches. CDR1 is ENHRY, CDR2 SYGVKD, per germline. The CDR3 consists of 15 residues.